Listed below are T cell receptor beta chains from one sample, sequenced in a study of human T cells and chemical hapten exposure. TCRdb called the RACE reads again in MiXCR, with one record for every CDR3 protein. The repertoire consists of tens of thousands of distinct CDR3 sequences, with roughly 6.7% occurring once and the leading ten covering 1.6%. The sequencing here drew on whole blood, taken in connection with sensitization to the hapten diphenylcyclopropenone (DPC). The receptors here all came from a woman aged 30 to 39 with alopecia areata. Some clones in this sample may be carry-over from other donors' samples. Both conserved end residues are part of each CDR3. A D gene is named only where the DNA matches it firmly. A clone size is listed for some rows: how often the clone was seen (once, few, many), or a class if it is expanded.

size: many
length: 11
D: NA
J: TRBJ1-1
V: TRBV7-9
CDR3: CASSLSTEAFF
DNA: TGTGCCAGCAGCTTGTCCACTGAAGCTTTCTTT

size: many
length: 16
D: TRBD1
J: TRBJ2-5
V: TRBV5-5
CDR3: CASSFGQGALGETQYF
DNA: TGTGCCAGCAGCTTTGGACAGGGGGCTCTCGGAGAGACCCAGTACTTC

size: many
length: 14
D: NA
J: TRBJ2-5
V: TRBV7-2
CDR3: CASSLQGYQETQYF
DNA: TGTGCCAGCAGCTTGCAGGGCTACCAAGAGACCCAGTACTTC

size: many
length: 12
D: NA
J: TRBJ2-7
V: TRBV7-9
CDR3: CASSTVSYEQYF
DNA: TGTGCCAGCAGTACGGTCAGCTACGAGCAGTACTTC

size: many
length: 14
D: TRBD1
J: TRBJ2-2
V: TRBV2
CDR3: CASSGDRATGELFF
DNA: TGTGCCAGCAGTGGGGACAGGGCCACCGGGGAGCTGTTTTTT

size: many
length: 15
D: NA
J: TRBJ2-3
V: TRBV24-1
CDR3: CATSDPNGGTDTQYF
DNA: TGTGCCACCAGTGATCCAAACGGGGGCACAGATACGCAGTATTTT

size: NA
length: 14
D: NA
J: TRBJ2-3
V: TRBV7-2
CDR3: CASKEGGAVDTQYF
DNA: TGTGCCAGCAAGGAGGGGGGGGCGGTAGATACGCAGTATTTT

size: many
length: 14
D: TRBD1
J: TRBJ1-1
V: TRBV29-1
CDR3: CSVAATGVITEAFF
DNA: TGCAGCGTCGCCGCCACAGGGGTAATAACTGAAGCTTTCTTT

size: many
length: 12
D: NA
J: TRBJ1-1
V: TRBV5-1
CDR3: CASSLLNTPPFF
DNA: TGCGCCAGCAGCTTGTTAAACACGCCCCCTTTCTTT

size: many
length: 14
D: TRBD1
J: TRBJ1-1
V: TRBV18
CDR3: CASSPRDRDTEAFF
DNA: TGTGCCAGCTCACCAAGGGACAGGGACACTGAAGCTTTCTTT

size: many
length: 16
D: NA
J: TRBJ1-4
V: TRBV7-9
CDR3: CASSSLNSGQDEKLFF
DNA: TGTGCCAGCAGCTCCCTCAACTCGGGACAAGATGAAAAACTGTTTTTT

size: many
length: 17
D: NA
J: TRBJ1-6
V: TRBV6-1
CDR3: CASSGRPRGSGNSPLHF
DNA: TGTGCCAGCAGTGGAAGGCCCCGGGGGTCAGGGAATTCACCCCTCCACTTT

size: many
length: 14
D: TRBD1
J: TRBJ2-7
V: TRBV30
CDR3: CAWSSHPGTVEQYF
DNA: TGTGCCTGGAGTTCGCATCCCGGGACAGTTGAGCAGTACTTC

size: many
length: 15
D: NA
J: TRBJ2-7
V: TRBV5-1
CDR3: CASSPDPPGAYEQYF
DNA: TGCGCCAGCAGCCCGGACCCCCCAGGGGCCTACGAGCAGTACTTC

size: many
length: 14
D: NA
J: TRBJ1-1
V: TRBV6-4
CDR3: CASSEKDSNTEAFF
DNA: TGTGCCAGCAGTGAAAAAGACAGCAACACTGAAGCTTTCTTT

size: NA
length: 16
D: TRBD1
J: TRBJ2-2
V: TRBV24-1
CDR3: CANSDQGTGGFGELFF
DNA: TGTGCCAACAGTGACCAGGGGACAGGGGGCTTCGGGGAGCTGTTTTTT

size: NA
length: 16
D: TRBD1
J: TRBJ1-5
V: TRBV6-1
CDR3: CASSLQGPDLNQPQHF
DNA: TGTGCCAGCAGTCTACAGGGGCCTGATTTAAATCAGCCCCAGCATTTT

size: many
length: 18
D: TRBD1
J: TRBJ1-1
V: TRBV18
CDR3: CASSPPRPGTGGGTEAFF
DNA: TGTGCCAGCTCACCACCCCGTCCCGGGACAGGGGGGGGCACTGAAGCTTTCTTT

size: many
length: 15
D: NA
J: TRBJ2-6
V: TRBV6-1
CDR3: CASSLVASGANVLTF
DNA: TGTGCCAGCAGTTTGGTTGCCTCTGGGGCCAACGTCCTGACTTTC

size: few
length: 15
D: TRBD2
J: TRBJ2-1
V: TRBV7-6
CDR3: CASSFAGGRYNEQFF
DNA: TGTGCCAGCAGCTTCGCGGGGGGCCGTTACAATGAGCAGTTCTTC

size: many
length: 15
D: TRBD1
J: TRBJ2-1
V: TRBV18
CDR3: CASSPGQGVYNEQFF
DNA: TGTGCCAGCTCACCAGGGCAGGGGGTTTACAATGAGCAGTTCTTC

size: few
length: 15
D: TRBD1
J: TRBJ2-3
V: TRBV6-5
CDR3: CASSIQGLLADTQYF
DNA: TGTGCCAGCAGTATACAGGGGCTCTTGGCAGATACGCAGTATTTT

size: few
length: 14
D: NA
J: TRBJ2-5
V: TRBV7-6
CDR3: CASSLVPDQETQYF
DNA: TGTGCCAGCAGCTTAGTCCCGGACCAAGAGACCCAGTACTTC

size: many
length: 14
D: TRBD1
J: TRBJ2-2
V: TRBV2
CDR3: CASSIKGAAGELFF
DNA: TGTGCCAGCAGCATTAAGGGGGCGGCCGGGGAGCTGTTTTTT

size: NA
length: 14
D: NA
J: TRBJ1-1
V: TRBV2
CDR3: CASRALTRNTEAFF
DNA: TGTGCCAGCAGAGCCCTAACAAGGAACACTGAAGCTTTCTTT

size: few
length: 14
D: NA
J: TRBJ1-1
V: TRBV4-2
CDR3: CASSPWDGNTEAFF
DNA: TGTGCCAGCAGCCCTTGGGACGGCAACACTGAAGCTTTCTTT

size: many
length: 17
D: NA
J: TRBJ2-5
V: TRBV7-7
CDR3: CASSTGNLGRIQETQYF
DNA: TGTGCCAGCAGCACAGGGAACTTGGGGAGGATTCAAGAGACCCAGTACTTC

size: many
length: 15
D: TRBD1
J: TRBJ2-3
V: TRBV19
CDR3: CASSTFTGVADTQYF
DNA: TGTGCCAGTAGTACCTTCACAGGGGTGGCGGATACGCAGTATTTT

size: many
length: 17
D: TRBD1
J: TRBJ2-7
V: TRBV7-9
CDR3: CASSFGAGGNPAYEQYF
DNA: TGTGCCAGCAGCTTCGGGGCAGGGGGCAATCCAGCCTACGAGCAGTACTTC

size: NA
length: 15
D: TRBD1
J: TRBJ1-2
V: TRBV2
CDR3: CASSERDSSNYGYTF
DNA: TGTGCCAGCAGTGAAAGGGACAGCTCTAACTATGGCTACACCTTC

size: NA
length: 14
D: TRBD1
J: TRBJ1-1
V: TRBV5-6
CDR3: CASSWGQGRTEAFF
DNA: TGTGCCAGCAGCTGGGGACAGGGAAGGACTGAAGCTTTCTTT

size: many
length: 16
D: TRBD2
J: TRBJ2-3
V: TRBV3-1
CDR3: CASSQLALAVTDTQYF
DNA: TGTGCCAGCAGCCAACTGGCACTAGCGGTCACAGATACGCAGTATTTT